These 3 T cell receptor beta chains came from one sample sequenced in a study of T-cell reconstitution after alpha-beta-depleted transplantation in children (dated by TCRdb to the mid-2010s). The treatment or condition label corresponds to: allogeneic hematopoietic cell transplantation with graft depleted of TCRalphabeta T cells and CD19 B cells. The library was produced with PCR. Data came from an Illumina HiSeq 2500. TCR library preparation used molecular barcoding, with unique molecular identifiers applied to normalize quantification of the TCRbeta repertoire. TCRdb reran the public reads through fastp at Q25 and MiXCR, keeping productive beta chains. Records with the same CDR3 protein are collapsed into one entry carrying the most frequent genes and DNA. The sample includes some 200,000 distinct CDR3 sequences, with approximately 7% observed a single time. The ten most abundant clones make up approximately 5.7% of the sample.

The sequences come from PBMCs, collected before TCRalphabeta/CD19-depleted stem cell transplant. These receptors all stem from a boy aged 2-15 years with acute lymphoblastic leukemia, due to receive a stem cell transplant.

This clonotype was seen ten or more times. This chain uses TRBV12-3 or TRBV12-4 with TRBJ2-3, with 8 bases that match TRBD2. The CDR3 has 16 amino acids. V trimming: 6 bases; J trimming: 7 bases; junction bases outside the gene matches: 15. CDR3 loop: CASSQRSGTRRYTQYF. The CDR3 DNA sequence: TGTGCCAGCAGCCAACGATCTGGGACTAGACGGTATACGCAGTATTTT.

This clonotype was counted at least ten times. The chain has TRBV4-3 and TRBJ2-2; no clear D. CDR1 is LGHNA, CDR2 YSLEER, per germline. This CDR3 is built from 14 residues. Trimming pared 3 bases from V and 3 bases from J, leaving 8 bases between. The CDR3 nucleotides read TGCGCCAGCAGCCACGCAATTTACACCGGGGAGCTGTTTTTT. Amino acids: CASSHAIYTGELFF.

This clonotype was detected many times. V gene TRBV29-1 combines with J gene TRBJ2-1, with 9 bases fitting TRBD2. Germline V gene sequence: CDR1 SQVTM, CDR2 ANQGSEA. This CDR3 is 15 amino acids long. Trimming at V came to 5 bases and at J to 8 bases, leaving 13 bases not matched to a gene. The CDR3 nucleotides are TGCAGCGTTCGGGGGAGCGGGGGGATAAGCGATGAGCAGTTCTTC. Translation: CSVRGSGGISDEQFF.